This T cell receptor (beta chain) originates from a study of blood T cell repertoires in COVID-19. Study background: From T cells, B-cell-depleted T cells, or PBMCs came the material, which was cDNA or gDNA.

Libraries were prepared by immunoSEQ multiplex PCR; TCRdb keeps only in-frame clonotypes and omits some of them. The sample consists of fewer than 85,000 clones, about 87% of them appearing once. Trimming removed 6 bases from V and 1 base from J, with 13 bases in between. Per germline, CDR1 SNHLY and CDR2 FYNNEI. The CDR3 consists of 15 residues. Source material: peripheral blood. The sequence came from a man over 45 with active COVID-19. J is TRBJ1-5 and V is TRBV2, with D possibly matching TRBD1 (6 bases). CDR3 amino acids: CASSGQSTSNQPQHF. The DNA of the CDR3 is TGTGCCAGCAGCGGACAGAGCACAAGCAATCAGCCCCAGCATTTT.